This TCR beta chain was sequenced for a study of identifying expanded T cells in peripheral blood. Study results and caveats: Over two and four weeks, about 15 and 18 clones changed, versus approximately 1.1 between replicates. Across healthy donors, higher total template counts meant significantly greater approximately 2-week count variance.

This clone was counted once. Its cognate antigen is unknown. Only in-frame clones appear in the TCRdb table, and some are missing; sequencing was by immunoSEQ multiplex PCR. The sample yields over 75,000 clones, about 91% seen once. The junction had 9 bases not matched to a gene; V was cut back by 3 bases and J by 2 bases. The germline gives CDR1 SGDLS, CDR2 YYNGEE. The CDR3 runs 16 residues. Collection occurred without any documented infections or immune events in donors. This TCR was sampled from a person aged 18 to 75 in good health. The sequenced sample was blood. The chain combines TRBV9 with TRBJ2-3, with TRBD2 identical over 7 bases. CDR3 nucleotides: TGTGCCAGCAGCGCCACTAGCGCCTCTTACACAGATACGCAGTATTTT. Its protein is CASSATSASYTDTQYF. The full variable domain, in which reference TRBV9 and TRBJ2-3 provide the parts outside the CDR3, is DSGVTQTPKHLITATGQRVTLRCSPRSGDLSVYWYQQSLDQGLQFLIQYYNGEERAKGNILERFSAQQFPDLHSELNLSSLELGDSALYFCASSATSASYTDTQYFGPGTRLTVL.